The 24 T cell receptor beta chains listed next were all sequenced from one sample in a study of cytomegalovirus exposure and HLA in healthy donors. Researchers ran the PCR with 60 Vbeta and 13 Jbeta primers. Measured with immunoSEQ multiplex PCR; TCRdb has only the in-frame clones, and not every one. Here the sample spans 150,000 to 200,000 clones, about three quarters being singletons. Sequencing was carried out using PBMCs. The receptors here all came from a man aged 45-60 years in good health and CMV-seropositive.

This clone came up a few times. The chain links TRBV6-5 to TRBJ2-2; 7 nucleotides align to TRBD1. Germline CDR1 and CDR2: MNHEY and SVGAGI. There are 15 residues in the CDR3. Germline trimming cut 1 base from V and 4 bases from J; bases unmatched to any gene: 3. The CDR3 region is CASSYFGQVTGELFF. DNA of the CDR3: TGTGCCAGCAGTTACTTCGGACAGGTCACCGGGGAGCTGTTTTTT.

The chain recombines TRBV15 with TRBJ2-1, with D uncertain. V was pared by 3 bases and J by 2 bases, with 5 bases between. Looked up from germline, CDR1 is LNHNV and CDR2 is YYDKDF (reference sequence). The CDR3 is 13 residues long. The CDR3 sequence is CATSSPTYNEQFF. CDR3 in DNA: TGTGCCACCAGCAGTCCCACCTACAATGAGCAGTTCTTC.

This sequence joins TRBV2 and TRBJ2-3; 8 bases match TRBD1. CDR1 and CDR2 from the germline V gene are SNHLY and FYNNEI. This CDR3 contains 15 residues. Trimming at V came to 5 bases and at J to 2 bases, leaving 6 bases not matched to a gene. The CDR3: CASSPQGAPTDTQYF. The CDR3 DNA sequence: TGTGCCAGCAGTCCTCAGGGGGCCCCCACAGATACGCAGTATTTT.

The CDR3 sequence is CASSLQAGGPWEQFF. The CDR3 nucleotides are TGCGCCAGCAGCTTGCAAGCGGGGGGGCCCTGGGAGCAGTTCTTC. The J gene is TRBJ2-1, the V gene TRBV5-1, with 10 nucleotides matching TRBD2. Germline trimming cut 1 base from V and 10 bases from J; bases unmatched to any gene: 8. The CDR3 runs to 15 residues. CDR1 SGHRS and CDR2 YFSETQ come from the germline V gene.

The chain uses TRBV7-9 and TRBJ1-4; D possibly corresponds to TRBD1 (5 bases). V was shortened by 1 base and J by 4 bases, with 10 bases between the two germline ends. Germline CDR1 and CDR2: SEHNR and FQNEAQ (reference sequence). CDR3 length: 15 amino acids. CDR3 in DNA: TGTGCCAGCAGCTTAGTCGACAGTTTTAATGAAAAACTGTTTTTT. Its translation: CASSLVDSFNEKLFF.

This rearrangement joins TRBV6-5 to TRBJ2-1; D might be TRBD1 (5 bases). V was clipped by 2 bases and J by 6 bases, with 14 bases between them. The length of the CDR3 is 15 residues. The V gene's germline CDR1 is MNHEY and CDR2 SVGAGI. In DNA form, the CDR3 reads TGTGCCAGCAGTTACAGGGCCAGGGTTGTCAATGAGCAGTTCTTC. This translates into CASSYRARVVNEQFF.

The J gene is TRBJ1-3, the V gene TRBV5-1, with a weak D call TRBD1 (6 bases). CDR3 length equals 17 residues. V was pared by 4 bases and J by 0 bases, with 17 bases between. CDR1 and CDR2 from the germline V gene are SGHRS and YFSETQ. CDR3 in DNA: TGCGCCAGCAGCGTCGAACAGGGTGTACTCTCTGGAAACACCATATATTTT. Residues: CASSVEQGVLSGNTIYF. Based on the CDR3 plus reference TRBV5-1 and TRBJ1-3, the full variable domain is KAGVTQTPRYLIKTRGQQVTLSCSPISGHRSVSWYQQTPGQGLQFLFEYFSETQRNKGNFPGRFSGRQFSNSRSEMNVSTLELGDSALYLCASSVEQGVLSGNTIYFGEGSWLTVV.

The genes are TRBV19 and TRBJ2-1; D remains ambiguous. The germline V gene encodes CDR1 LNHDA and CDR2 SQIVND (reference sequence). The V end was cut by 3 bases, the J end by 8 bases, with 11 bases between. The length of the CDR3 is 13 residues. The chain's CDR3 is CASSITVVDEQFF. DNA for the CDR3: TGTGCCAGTAGTATTACGGTCGTAGATGAGCAGTTCTTC.

This chain connects TRBV7-2 to TRBJ2-3; perhaps TRBD1 as D (6 bases). CDR3 length: 15 residues. The V gene lost 5 bases and the J gene lost 2 bases, with 14 bases spanning the gap. Germline V gene lookup returns CDR1 SGHTA and CDR2 FQGNSA. CDR3 sequence reads: CASSVQQGNTDTQYF. Here the CDR3 DNA reads TGTGCCAGCAGCGTCCAACAGGGCAACACAGATACGCAGTATTTT.

This chain connects TRBV7-3 to TRBJ2-2, with D uncertain. Looked up from germline, CDR1 is SGHTA and CDR2 is FQGTGA. The CDR3 consists of 14 residues. V lost 4 bases and J 5 bases, leaving 11 bases between the germline ends. Here the CDR3 reads CASSSNSWTGELFF. In DNA form, the CDR3 reads TGTGCCAGCAGCTCCAACAGTTGGACCGGGGAGCTGTTTTTT. Variable domain in full (rest from reference TRBV7-3 and TRBJ2-2): GAGVSQTPSNKVTEKGKYVELRCDPISGHTALYWYRQSLGQGPEFLIYFQGTGAADDSGLPNDRFFAVRPEGSVSTLKIQRTERGDSAVYLCASSSNSWTGELFFGEGSRLTVL.

The rearrangement links TRBV7-2 to TRBJ2-5, with TRBD2 as a possible D gene (6 bases). CDR1 and CDR2 (germline): SGHTA, FQGNSA. The length of the CDR3 is 15 residues. The V end lost 2 bases, the J end lost 2 bases, and 12 bases lay between the germline ends. The CDR3 region is CASSLSAGNQETQYF. As DNA, the CDR3 is TGTGCCAGCAGCTTAAGCGCGGGAAATCAAGAGACCCAGTACTTC.

The gene calls are TRBV29-1 and TRBJ2-7, with D tentatively TRBD2 (5 bases). Germline values: CDR1 SQVTM, CDR2 ANQGSEA. CDR3 size: 15 residues. Trimming removed 6 bases from V and 0 bases from J, with 18 bases in between. CDR3 protein: CSVPPGVGSSYEQYF. The CDR3 DNA follows: TGCAGCGTCCCCCCCGGGGTTGGAAGCTCCTACGAGCAGTACTTC.

This clone was seen more than once but under ten times. This chain joins TRBV4-1 and TRBJ1-2; 9 positions match TRBD1. The J segment lost 7 bases and the V segment lost 9 bases, leaving 6 bases of the junction unmatched. In germline, CDR1 is MGHRA, CDR2 YSYEKL. This CDR3 is 12 amino acids long. The CDR3 nucleotides are TGCGCCAGTAGGGACAGGGCTAGTGGCTACACCTTC. This sequence encodes CASRDRASGYTF.

V gene TRBV5-1 combines with J gene TRBJ1-6; 7 bases match TRBD1. Germline values: CDR1 SGHRS, CDR2 YFSETQ. CDR3 length: 18 amino acids. Germline trimming cut 4 bases from V and 0 bases from J; bases unmatched to any gene: 10. The CDR3 spells CASSPTGTASSYNSPLHF. The CDR3 DNA reads as TGCGCCAGCAGCCCCACCGGGACAGCAAGCTCCTATAATTCACCCCTCCACTTT.

This sequence joins TRBV6-1 and TRBJ1-5; 9 positions agree with TRBD1. Per germline, CDR1 MNHNS and CDR2 SASEGT. Trimming at V came to 3 bases and at J to 2 bases, leaving 5 bases not matched to a gene. The CDR3 has 16 amino acids. The CDR3 nucleotides are TGTGCCAGCAGTGAGGGACAGGGTTCGGGCAATCAGCCCCAGCATTTT. It encodes CASSEGQGSGNQPQHF.

The rearrangement links TRBV18 to TRBJ2-5, with D perhaps matching TRBD2 (6 bases). CDR1 KGHSH and CDR2 LQKENI come from the germline V gene. The CDR3 contains 15 residues. Trimming took 5 bases from V and 5 from J, leaving 18 bases between them. The CDR3 DNA is TGTGCCAGCTCAACCCAGCCCGGGGGAGAGGAGACCCAGTACTTC. It is translated as CASSTQPGGEETQYF. Together with reference TRBV18 and TRBJ2-5, the CDR3 gives the full variable domain: NAGVMQNPRHLVRRRGQEARLRCSPMKGHSHVYWYRQLPEEGLKFMVYLQKENIIDESGMPKERFSAEFPKEGPSILRIQQVVRGDSAAYFCASSTQPGGEETQYFGPGTRLLVL.

This chain connects TRBV28 to TRBJ1-2; D may be TRBD1 (6 bases). Trimming took off 9 bases at V and 5 bases at J, with 19 bases between the two ends. CDR3 length: 14 residues. Germline loops: CDR1 MDHEN, CDR2 SYDVKM. CDR3 bases: TGTGCCAGTCATGGGGGCAGGGAGGGGTATGGCTACACCTTC. Amino acid sequence: CASHGGREGYGYTF.

This clone occurred once. V usage is TRBV5-6 and J usage is TRBJ2-3; no definite D call. V gave up 1 base and J gave up 3 bases, with 12 bases separating them. Germline CDR1 reads SGHDT; CDR2 reads YYEEEE. This CDR3 region has 15 residues. The CDR3 DNA sequence: TGTGCCAGCAGCTTGTCGCGGATAGGAACAGATACGCAGTATTTT. Translated: CASSLSRIGTDTQYF.

This chain connects TRBV6-1 to TRBJ2-5; 7 bases are shared with TRBD1. With the DNA end fitting TRBJ2-7 better, the J assignment may be wrong. The CDR3 runs 12 residues. Germline V gene sequence: CDR1 MNHNS, CDR2 SASEGT. The CDR3 DNA reads as TGTGCCCTAGGGGGCAGTTCCTACGAGCAGTACTTC. Translated: CALGGSSYEQYF.

The table lists this clone with a count of one. This sequence joins TRBV5-1 and TRBJ2-1; 9 nucleotides align to TRBD1. Germline values: CDR1 SGHRS, CDR2 YFSETQ. The CDR3 loop spans 15 amino acids. J lost 6 bases, V lost 3 bases, and 7 bases had no gene match. Here the CDR3 reads CASSSGQGYFNEQFF. DNA of the CDR3: TGCGCCAGCAGCTCGGGACAGGGATATTTCAATGAGCAGTTCTTC.

This clone was seen a handful of times. The V gene is TRBV5-8, the J gene TRBJ1-1; weak D call: TRBD1 (6 bases). The germline V gene has CDR1 SGHTS and CDR2 YDEGEE. V lost 6 bases and J lost 0, with 15 bases in between. This CDR3 has 15 amino acids. CDR3 DNA: TGTGCCAGCACCGGACAGTCTCTCCTGAACACTGAAGCTTTCTTT. Its translation is CASTGQSLLNTEAFF.

V is TRBV27 and J is TRBJ1-6; TRBD1 matches 7 bases. Looked up from germline, CDR1 is MNHEY and CDR2 is SMNVEV (reference sequence). The CDR3 sequence is 15 residues long. V shed 3 bases, J shed 6 bases, and the junction held 5 bases outside the gene matches. CDR3 residues: CASSFLGQLNSPLHF. DNA of the CDR3: TGTGCCAGCAGTTTTTTGGGACAGCTTAATTCACCCCTCCACTTT.

The chain carries TRBV7-6 and TRBJ2-7; 8 bases map to TRBD1. The CDR3 length is 17 residues. Germline V gene data show CDR1 as SGHVS and CDR2 as FNYEAQ. The J segment lost 7 bases and the V segment lost 0 bases, leaving 14 bases of the junction unmatched. CDR3 loop: CASSLATGAISYYEQYF. CDR3 in DNA: TGTGCCAGCAGCTTAGCGACAGGGGCGATCTCCTACTATGAGCAGTACTTC. Full variable domain (rest looked up from reference TRBV7-6 and TRBJ2-7): GAGVSQSPRYKVTKRGQDVALRCDPISGHVSLYWYRQALGQGPEFLTYFNYEAQQDKSGLPNDRFSAERPEGSISTLTIQRTEQRDSAMYRCASSLATGAISYYEQYFGPGTRLTVT.

The rearrangement joins TRBV28 to TRBJ1-5; D remains ambiguous. In germline, CDR1 is MDHEN, CDR2 SYDVKM. V dropped 4 bases and J dropped 3 bases, with 13 bases sitting between them. This CDR3 spans 15 amino acids. The CDR3 bases are TGTGCCAGCAGTTCGGCTGGAGGTGCCAATCAGCCCCAGCATTTT. Translated, it gives CASSSAGGANQPQHF.